This passage covers 14 T cell receptor beta chains from one sample sequenced in a study of blood T cell repertoires in COVID-19. Clones were sequenced by immunoSEQ multiplex PCR, and TCRdb holds only the in-frame ones, with some missing. The sample has over 300,000 clones; about four fifths are singletons. Sequences were obtained from peripheral blood. The source is a woman aged 50 to 60 with acute or convalescent COVID-19.

The CDR3, as DNA: TGTGCCAGCAGCTTGGCCGGCTTGAGCGGGTACAATGAGCAGTTCTTC. This encodes CASSLAGLSGYNEQFF. The rearrangement joins TRBV5-4 to TRBJ2-1; possible D gene TRBD2, 6 bases. This CDR3 has 16 amino acids. The V gene's germline CDR1 is SGHNT and CDR2 YYREEE (reference sequence). The ends were cut back, 0 bases at V and 4 bases at J, with 14 bases in the middle. The entire variable domain, with the rest obtained from reference TRBV5-4 and TRBJ2-1, is as follows: ETGVTQSPTHLIKTRGQQVTLRCSSQSGHNTVSWYQQALGQGPQFIFQYYREEENGRGNFPPRFSGLQFPNYSSELNVNALELDDSALYLCASSLAGLSGYNEQFFGPGTRLTVL.

The chain has TRBV27 and TRBJ1-6; tentatively, D is TRBD1 (6 bases). Germline lookup yields CDR1 MNHEY and CDR2 SMNVEV (reference sequence). With 5 bases removed from V and 2 bases from J, the gap between germline ends came to 10 bases. This CDR3 contains 15 residues. This CDR3 reads CASSAGGPYNSPLHF. The CDR3 DNA sequence: TGTGCCAGCAGTGCCGGGGGGCCCTATAATTCACCCCTCCACTTT.

The chain links TRBV2 to TRBJ1-5, with D maybe TRBD1 (6 bases). The CDR3 has 13 residues. The V and J ends lost 8 bases and 4 bases respectively, with 12 bases between them. Germline CDR1 and CDR2: SNHLY and FYNNEI. The CDR3 protein is CASGGGGNQPQHF. The CDR3 DNA sequence: TGTGCCAGCGGGGGAGGGGGAAATCAGCCCCAGCATTTT.

The rearrangement joins TRBV11-2 to TRBJ1-2; maybe TRBD1 (6 bases). This CDR3 region has 15 residues. Germline V lookup: CDR1 SGHAT, CDR2 FQNNGV. Trimming stripped 4 bases from V and 4 bases from J, with 16 bases between. DNA of the CDR3: TGTGCCAGCAGCTCATGGGGGGGCGGAGGCTATGGCTACACCTTC. Its translation: CASSSWGGGGYGYTF.

The J gene is TRBJ2-3, the V gene TRBV14; D might be TRBD2 (6 bases). Per the germline V gene, CDR1 is SGHDN and CDR2 is FVKESK. V lost 6 bases and J 0 bases, leaving 10 bases between the germline ends. The CDR3 covers 14 residues. Here the CDR3 DNA reads TGTGCCAGCAGACTGCGGGGAAGCACAGATACGCAGTATTTT. Translated: CASRLRGSTDTQYF.

This clone was picked up a small number of times. This chain links TRBV30 with TRBJ1-5; no clear D gene. Trimming stripped 2 bases from V and 2 bases from J, with 7 bases between. CDR1 and CDR2 (germline): GTSNPN, SVGIG (reference sequence). The CDR3 runs to 13 residues. The CDR3 spells CAWSIQGNQPQHF. As DNA, the CDR3 is TGTGCCTGGAGTATACAAGGCAATCAGCCCCAGCATTTT.

The V and J genes are TRBV3-1 (or the pseudogene TRBV3-2) and TRBJ2-5, with D possibly TRBD1 on 6 matching bases. The CDR3 covers 17 residues. The V end lost 2 bases, the J end lost 1 base, and 17 bases lay between the germline ends. Germline V lookup: CDR1 LGHDT, CDR2 YNNKEL (reference sequence). The CDR3 DNA reads as TGTGCCAGCAGCCAATCGAAAGGTACAGGGCTCCAAGAGACCCAGTACTTC. As protein: CASSQSKGTGLQETQYF.

V gene TRBV9 combines with J gene TRBJ2-1, with 7 bases aligning to TRBD1. This CDR3 region has 15 residues. V trimming: 0 bases; J trimming: 4 bases; junction bases outside the gene matches: 4. CDR1 SGDLS and CDR2 YYNGEE come from the germline V gene. The CDR3 is CASSVGQGPYNEQFF. DNA of the CDR3: TGTGCCAGCAGCGTAGGACAGGGCCCTTACAATGAGCAGTTCTTC.

The CDR3 is CASKEPSTNEKLFF. CDR3 in DNA: TGTGCCAGCAAGGAGCCCTCAACTAATGAAAAACTGTTTTTT. The chain has TRBV2 and TRBJ1-4; D gene ambiguous. V was shortened by 7 bases and J by 0 bases, with 9 bases between the two germline ends. Germline V lookup: CDR1 SNHLY, CDR2 FYNNEI. The CDR3 contains 14 residues. Using reference TRBV2 and TRBJ1-4 for the parts outside the CDR3, the full variable domain is EPEVTQTPSHQVTQMGQEVILRCVPISNHLYFYWYRQILGQKVEFLVSFYNNEISEKSEIFDDQFSVERPDGSNFTLKIRSTKLEDSAMYFCASKEPSTNEKLFFGSGTQLSVL.

The chain joins TRBV10-3 to TRBJ1-2; D is uncertain. V was shortened by 7 bases and J by 4 bases, with 13 bases between the two germline ends. Germline V lookup: CDR1 ENHRY, CDR2 SYGVKD. This CDR3 comprises 13 residues. The CDR3 nucleotides read TGTGCCATCACCCCCGGATCGGGCTATGGCTACACCTTC. Its translation: CAITPGSGYGYTF.

The gene calls are TRBV2 and TRBJ1-5; the D gene is possibly TRBD1 (5 bases). Trimming pared 4 bases from V and 1 base from J, leaving 14 bases between. Germline V CDR1 and CDR2: SNHLY, FYNNEI. The CDR3 is 16 amino acids. The CDR3 DNA follows: TGTGCCAGCAGTGGAGGTGTAGGGGAAAGCAATCAGCCCCAGCATTTT. Its translation is CASSGGVGESNQPQHF.

Here the CDR3 reads CASSRTANQPQHF. For the CDR3, the DNA is TGTGCCAGCTCCAGGACTGCCAATCAGCCCCAGCATTTT. V gene TRBV27 combines with J gene TRBJ1-5; D gene uncertain. The ends were cut back, 8 bases at V and 3 bases at J, with 11 bases in the middle. The CDR3 runs 13 residues. Looked up from germline, CDR1 is MNHEY and CDR2 is SMNVEV (reference sequence).

The chain combines TRBV5-4 with TRBJ2-1; 11 nucleotides agree with TRBD2. This CDR3 region has 15 residues. J was trimmed by 6 bases and V by 5 bases; bases with no gene match: 7. Germline CDR1 and CDR2: SGHNT and YYREEE (reference sequence). CDR3 loop: CASRTGTSGTNEQFF. The CDR3 DNA follows: TGTGCCAGCAGGACCGGGACTAGCGGTACCAATGAGCAGTTCTTC.

The V gene is TRBV10-1, the J gene TRBJ1-1, with 8 bases lining up with TRBD1. This CDR3 contains 13 residues. J gave up 9 bases and V 6 bases, and 9 bases lay outside the gene matches. The germline V gene has CDR1 WNHNN and CDR2 SYGVQD (reference sequence). Here the CDR3 DNA reads TGCGCCAGCAGGGCCGGGACAGGCGATAAAGCTTTCTTT. Protein product: CASRAGTGDKAFF.